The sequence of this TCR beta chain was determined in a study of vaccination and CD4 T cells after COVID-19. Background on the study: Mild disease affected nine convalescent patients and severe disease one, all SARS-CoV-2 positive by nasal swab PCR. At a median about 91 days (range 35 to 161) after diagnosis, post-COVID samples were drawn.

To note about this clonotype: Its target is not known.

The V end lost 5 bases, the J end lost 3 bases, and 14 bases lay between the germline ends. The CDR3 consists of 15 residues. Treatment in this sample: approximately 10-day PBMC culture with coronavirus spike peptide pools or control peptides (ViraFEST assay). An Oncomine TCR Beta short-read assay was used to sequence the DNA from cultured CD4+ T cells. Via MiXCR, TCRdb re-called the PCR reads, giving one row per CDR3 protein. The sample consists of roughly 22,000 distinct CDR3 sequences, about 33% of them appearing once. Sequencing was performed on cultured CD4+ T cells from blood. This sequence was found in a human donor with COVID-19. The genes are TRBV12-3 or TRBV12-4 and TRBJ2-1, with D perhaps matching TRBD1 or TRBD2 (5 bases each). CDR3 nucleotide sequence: TGTGCCAGCAGTCTCGGGACGTTCCTCTACAATGAGCAGTTCTTC. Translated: CASSLGTFLYNEQFF.